Below are 22 T cell receptor beta chains sequenced from a single sample in a study of T-cell memory formation after mild COVID-19. TCRdb processed the 5' RACE reads anew with MiXCR; each CDR3 protein has one entry. Among about 82,000 distinct CDR3 sequences, approximately 15% were seen once, and the ten largest hold about two fifths. The sample taken for sequencing was PBMCs or a T cell subset sorted from them (not recorded which). These receptor sequences come from a man aged 18 to 29 who had mild COVID-19 (a few samples of this study predate the infection). Cell type and time point are not known.

This chain links TRBV9 with TRBJ2-1; D is undetermined. V was cut by 0 bases and J by 0 bases, with 13 bases left in between. The CDR3 has 17 amino acids. CDR1 and CDR2 (germline): SGDLS, YYNGEE. CDR3 in amino acids: CASSVVEELSSYNEQFF. CDR3 DNA: TGTGCCAGCAGCGTAGTCGAGGAATTGAGCTCCTACAATGAGCAGTTCTTC.

V and J are TRBV6-5 and TRBJ2-2; D gene uncertain. The ends were cut back, 6 bases at V and 7 bases at J, with 9 bases in the middle. The germline V gene encodes CDR1 MNHEY and CDR2 SVGAGI. CDR3 length equals 12 residues. The CDR3 loop reads CASSRVVGELFF. The CDR3 coding sequence is TGTGCCAGCAGCCGTGTCGTCGGGGAGCTGTTTTTT.

The chain uses TRBV20-1 and TRBJ2-5, with a weak D call TRBD1 (5 bases). Germline CDR1 DFQATT, CDR2 SNEGSKA (reference sequence). This CDR3 contains 11 residues. V lost 6 bases to trimming and J lost 7 bases, with 12 bases between them. CDR3 loop: CSAPAGRTQYF. In DNA form, the CDR3 reads TGCAGTGCCCCAGCAGGGCGGACCCAGTACTTC.

This clonotype was counted between two and nine times. V usage is TRBV4-2 and J usage is TRBJ2-7; D is perhaps TRBD1 (5 bases). The CDR3 totals 18 residues. The germline V and J ends were trimmed by 0 bases and 7 bases, with 25 bases remaining between them. Germline CDR1 LGHNA, CDR2 YNFKEQ. For the CDR3, the DNA is TGTGCCAGCAGCCAAGATTATCCCACCCGACAGATAACTGGGGAGCAGTACTTC. It yields the protein CASSQDYPTRQITGEQYF.

This clonotype was counted between two and nine times. The chain joins TRBV12-3 or TRBV12-4 to TRBJ1-6; no clear D gene. CDR3 size: 12 residues. V lost 3 bases to trimming and J lost 5 bases, with 2 bases between them. As DNA, the CDR3 is TGTGCCAGCAGTTTGGATAATTCACCCCTCCACTTT. Residues: CASSLDNSPLHF.

The V call is TRBV4-1, the J call TRBJ1-2; D ambiguous. Trimming pared 0 bases from V and 5 bases from J, leaving 7 bases between. The CDR3 is 13 amino acids. Germline CDR1 and CDR2: MGHRA and YSYEKL. In DNA, the CDR3 is TGCGCCAGCAGCCAAGATGGACGATATGGCTACACCTTC. It translates to CASSQDGRYGYTF.

This sequence joins TRBV12-3 or TRBV12-4 and TRBJ1-2; D not resolved. The CDR3 is 13 amino acids. V was shortened by 3 bases and J by 4 bases, with 9 bases between the two germline ends. CDR3 protein: CASSLPGSYGYTF. CDR3 nucleotide sequence: TGTGCCAGCAGTTTGCCTGGAAGCTATGGCTACACCTTC.

In this sample, this clonotype turned up a few times. This rearrangement joins TRBV7-9 to TRBJ1-4, with no clear D. Germline-derived CDR1 and CDR2 are SEHNR and FQNEAQ (reference sequence). The V and J ends lost 2 bases and 3 bases respectively, with 13 bases between them. CDR3 length: 16 amino acids. CDR3 nucleotides: TGTGCCAGCAGCTTACGGACGGCGTATCCTAATGAAAAACTGTTTTTT. Its translation: CASSLRTAYPNEKLFF.

V gene TRBV7-9 combines with J gene TRBJ2-7, with D unresolved. The CDR3 runs to 12 residues. The ends were cut back, 4 bases at V and 2 bases at J, with 6 bases in the middle. Germline V gene sequence: CDR1 SEHNR, CDR2 FQNEAQ (reference sequence). The CDR3 reads CASSWGPYEQYF. In DNA, the CDR3 is TGTGCCAGCAGCTGGGGTCCCTACGAGCAGTACTTC.

This chain joins TRBV10-3 and TRBJ1-3; a possible D gene is TRBD1 (6 bases). Germline values: CDR1 ENHRY, CDR2 SYGVKD. The CDR3 is made up of 17 amino acids. V lost 0 bases and J 0 bases, leaving 12 bases between the germline ends. Here the CDR3 reads CAISESWDTRSGNTIYF. The CDR3 bases are TGTGCCATCAGTGAGTCATGGGACACCCGCTCTGGAAACACCATATATTTT.

The DNA for the CDR3 is TGCGCCAGCAGCCAGACCCAACTGGTTGATTCACCCCTCCACTTT. Residues: CASSQTQLVDSPLHF. V usage is TRBV4-1 and J usage is TRBJ1-6; D gene uncertain. Between the trimmed V and J ends, which lost 3 bases and 8 bases, there was a span of 14 bases. In germline, CDR1 is MGHRA, CDR2 YSYEKL. The CDR3 sequence is 15 residues long.

The genes are TRBV7-9 and TRBJ2-2; 7 bases map to TRBD1. This CDR3 spans 16 amino acids. CDR1 and CDR2 from the germline V gene are SEHNR and FQNEAQ (reference sequence). V shed 5 bases, J shed 4 bases, and the junction held 10 bases outside the gene matches. CDR3 protein: CASSPSGDRATGELFF. The CDR3 coding sequence is TGTGCCAGCAGCCCCTCCGGCGACAGGGCCACCGGGGAGCTGTTTTTT.

This clonotype was observed a handful of times. The chain recombines TRBV7-6 with TRBJ1-4; D might be TRBD1 (6 bases). CDR3 length equals 14 residues. Germline V gene data show CDR1 as SGHVS and CDR2 as FNYEAQ. Trimming took 4 bases from V and 3 from J, leaving 9 bases between them. The CDR3 sequence: CASSSRTANEKLFF. In nucleotides, the CDR3 is TGTGCCAGCAGCTCCCGGACAGCTAATGAAAAACTGTTTTTT.

This chain uses TRBV20-1 with TRBJ2-3; 13 bases are shared with TRBD2. The CDR3 is made up of 14 amino acids. V dropped 6 bases and J dropped 6; count of bases not matched to a gene: 6. In germline, CDR1 is DFQATT, CDR2 SNEGSKA (reference sequence). CDR3 amino acids: CSASTSGRVDTQYF. In nucleotides, the CDR3 is TGCAGTGCAAGCACTAGCGGGAGGGTTGATACGCAGTATTTT.

This clonotype appeared a few times. The chain uses TRBV6-6 and TRBJ2-5; tentatively, D is TRBD2 (5 bases). Germline loops: CDR1 MNHNY, CDR2 SVGAGI (reference sequence). V was clipped by 8 bases and J by 4 bases, with 8 bases between them. The CDR3 has 11 residues. The DNA of the CDR3 is TGTGCCAGCCGCGGGCTAGAGACCCAGTACTTC. It is translated as CASRGLETQYF.

This clonotype was seen many times. The genes are TRBV4-3 and TRBJ2-1, with D possibly matching TRBD1 (6 bases). Germline CDR1 LGHNA, CDR2 YSLEER. This CDR3 comprises 16 residues. Deletions cut 0 bases from V and 6 bases from J, with 15 bases between. CDR3 in DNA: TGCGCCAGCAGCCAAGAATCCCAGGGGAACCTCAATGAGCAGTTCTTC. It translates to CASSQESQGNLNEQFF.

This clonotype appeared a few times. The chain employs TRBV20-1 and TRBJ2-7; D is undetermined. The CDR3 totals 11 residues. Germline V CDR1 and CDR2: DFQATT, SNEGSKA (reference sequence). Trimming removed 1 base from V and 6 bases from J, with 7 bases in between. CDR3: CSARVVTEQYF. Here the CDR3 DNA reads TGCAGTGCTAGAGTGGTGACCGAGCAGTACTTC.

This clonotype was observed at least ten times. The chain joins TRBV25-1 to TRBJ1-1, with D perhaps matching TRBD1 (5 bases). V gave up 6 bases and J gave up 4 bases, with 12 bases separating them. This CDR3 comprises 13 residues. Germline V lookup: CDR1 MGHDK, CDR2 SYGVNS. CDR3 nucleotides: TGTGCCAGCAGCCCATCGGGGGGCACTGAAGCTTTCTTT. Its translation: CASSPSGGTEAFF. Drawing the rest from reference TRBV25-1 and TRBJ1-1, the complete variable domain is EADIYQTPRYLVIGTGKKITLECSQTMGHDKMYWYQQDPGMELHLIHYSYGVNSTEKGDLSSESTVSRIRTEHFPLTLESARPSHTSQYLCASSPSGGTEAFFGQGTRLTVV.

A few counts support this clonotype. V usage is TRBV4-3 and J usage is TRBJ1-1; 7 nucleotides line up with TRBD1. The germline gives CDR1 LGHNA, CDR2 YSLEER. The CDR3 extends over 15 amino acids. The ends lost 3 bases at V and 5 bases at J; junction bases unmatched: 9. The CDR3, as DNA: TGCGCCAGCAGCCAGAAGGAGGGGGCGAGAACTGAAGCTTTCTTT. This gives the protein CASSQKEGARTEAFF.

V usage is TRBV19 and J usage is TRBJ2-1; TRBD1 might be the D (6 bases). CDR3 size: 13 residues. V was clipped by 7 bases and J by 7 bases, with 14 bases between them. The germline V gene has CDR1 LNHDA and CDR2 SQIVND (reference sequence). CDR3 nucleotide sequence: TGTGCCAGTACCTTGGCCAGGGGAAATGAGCAGTTCTTC. Translation gives CASTLARGNEQFF.

This chain's CDR3 is CASSYLGTGPYEQYF. The DNA for the CDR3 is TGTGCCAGCAGCTACCTAGGGACAGGGCCCTACGAGCAGTACTTC. V usage is TRBV13 and J usage is TRBJ2-7, with 9 bases that match TRBD1. The junction had 6 bases not matched to a gene; V was cut back by 4 bases and J by 2 bases. Looked up from germline, CDR1 is PRHDT and CDR2 is FYEKMQ (reference sequence). This CDR3 comprises 15 residues.

This clonotype was detected a few times. The chain couples TRBV9 to TRBJ1-1; D is uncertain. This CDR3 has 12 amino acids. Trimming removed 0 bases at V and 6 bases at J, with 6 bases between. Germline V gene sequence: CDR1 SGDLS, CDR2 YYNGEE. The CDR3 DNA reads as TGTGCCAGCAGCGTAGGAGGCCCTGAAGCTTTCTTT. It yields the protein CASSVGGPEAFF.